Listed below are T cell receptor beta chains from one sample, sequenced in a study of Graves' ophthalmopathy and Graves' hyperthyroidism. TCRdb ran MiXCR on the multiplex PCR reads and lists one entry per CDR3 protein. The sample shows about 370,000 distinct CDR3 sequences, about 18% of them seen only once. Material for sequencing was peripheral blood. The source of these receptors is an adult woman with stable Graves' hyperthyroidism. CDR3s include the opening cysteine and the closing phenylalanine or tryptophan. A D gene is named only where the DNA matches it firmly. Clone size is not always given. Where it is, it says once, few, many or a class for expanded clones.

NA	TRBV9	TRBJ1-6	many	13	TGTGCCAGCAGCCAGGGAAGCAATTCACCCCTCCACTTT	CASSQGSNSPLHF
NA	TRBV12-5	TRBJ2-5	many	15	TGTGCTAGTGGTTGGGAAGACAGTCCACAAGAGACCCAGTACTTC	CASGWEDSPQETQYF
TRBD1	TRBV12-3/TRBV12-4	TRBJ2-7	many	15	TGTGCCAGCAGCCCTGGCCAGGGGGCTCTCCACGAGCAGTACTTC	CASSPGQGALHEQYF
TRBD2	TRBV20-1	TRBJ2-5	many	13	TGCAGTGCGAGACTAGCTTCCGAAGAGACCCAGTACTTC	CSARLASEETQYF
NA	TRBV7-3	TRBJ1-6	many	13	TGTGCCAGCAGTATAGGCACCAATTCACCCCTCCACTTT	CASSIGTNSPLHF
NA	TRBV28	TRBJ2-7	many	15	TGTGCCAGCAGTCCAAAGGACCTTAGCTCCTACGAGCAGTACTTC	CASSPKDLSSYEQYF
TRBD1	TRBV5-1	TRBJ1-5	many	13	TGCGCCAGCAGCAACGGACAGGAGGGGCCCCAGCATTTT	CASSNGQEGPQHF
NA	TRBV10-3	TRBJ2-5	few	12	TGTGCCATCAGAGGGAGTGAGGAGACCCAGTACTTC	CAIRGSEETQYF
NA	TRBV20-1	TRBJ2-7	many	16	TGCAGTGCTCCCCCCCAGGCGAGTCGAACCGTGGGCGAGCAGTACTTC	CSAPPQASRTVGEQYF
TRBD1	TRBV3-1	TRBJ1-2	many	14	TGTGCCAGCAGCGATGGACAGGCACCGTCGGGCTACACCTTC	CASSDGQAPSGYTF
NA	TRBV27	TRBJ2-7	many	14	TGTGCCAGCAGTCCCATGGGGGGTTTGGGCGAGCAGTACTTC	CASSPMGGLGEQYF
NA	TRBV7-9	TRBJ2-6	many	15	TGTGCCAGCAGCTTAGGTGTAGCTGGGGCCAACGTCCTGACTTTC	CASSLGVAGANVLTF
TRBD2	TRBV6-5	TRBJ2-7	NA	17	TGTGCCAGCAGTTTATCTCCTCAGCGGGGCAGCTCCTACGAGCAGTACTTC	CASSLSPQRGSSYEQYF
TRBD1	TRBV12-3/TRBV12-4	TRBJ1-2	many	16	TGTGCCAGCAGCTGGGGTGGACAGGGAAGTAACTATGGCTACACCTTC	CASSWGGQGSNYGYTF
NA	TRBV28	TRBJ2-5	NA	16	TGTGCCAGCAGTCCACAGGGGGGGGGCTGGCGAGAGACCCAGTACTTC	CASSPQGGGWRETQYF
NA	TRBV12-3/TRBV12-4	TRBJ2-7	many	15	TGTGCCAGCAGTTTCGGGGGGCGCGGGGACTACGAGCAGTACTTC	CASSFGGRGDYEQYF
TRBD1	TRBV4-2	TRBJ1-2	many	11	TGTGCCAGCAGCCAAGAGTGGGACAGGACCTTC	CASSQEWDRTF
NA	TRBV29-1	TRBJ2-2	many	14	TGCAGCGTTGAATTAGGGGGGAACACCGGGGAGCTGTTTTTT	CSVELGGNTGELFF
NA	TRBV19	TRBJ1-1	NA	15	TGTGCCAGTAGTATAGATGGTTGGAGTTACACTGAAGCTTTCTTT	CASSIDGWSYTEAFF
NA	TRBV12-3/TRBV12-4	TRBJ1-6	NA	12	TGTGCCAGCAGTTTCCCTTCTTCACCCCTCCACTTT	CASSFPSSPLHF
NA	TRBV4-2	TRBJ1-2	many	13	TGTGCCAGCAGCCAGGTAGGAGGCTATGGCTACACCTTC	CASSQVGGYGYTF
NA	TRBV6-1	TRBJ2-7	many	14	TGTGCCAGCAGTGTGGTATCCGGGAGTTACGAGCAGTACTTC	CASSVVSGSYEQYF
NA	TRBV2	TRBJ1-3	many	14	TGTGCCAGCAGTACGGTGGACCTAAGAAACACCATATATTTT	CASSTVDLRNTIYF
NA	TRBV3-1	TRBJ2-2	NA	18	TGTGCCAGCAGCCAACCTGTTAGTGGCGAGCCGAACACCGGGGAGCTGTTTTTT	CASSQPVSGEPNTGELFF
TRBD1	TRBV11-1	TRBJ2-2	many	16	TGTGCCAGCAGCTCCAACGACAGGGAGTGGACCGGGGAGCTGTTTTTT	CASSSNDREWTGELFF
NA	TRBV12-3/TRBV12-4	TRBJ1-5	many	12	TGTGCCAGCAGTCCGAAGGCCCAGCCCCAGCATTTT	CASSPKAQPQHF
TRBD2	TRBV7-6	TRBJ2-7	many	14	TGTGCCAGCAGCTCACTAGCGGCTTATGACGAGCAGTACTTC	CASSSLAAYDEQYF
NA	TRBV7-9	TRBJ1-2	NA	14	TGTGCCAGCGGGGCTTCGGTGGGGATCTATGGCTACACCTTC	CASGASVGIYGYTF
TRBD1	TRBV7-2	TRBJ1-5	many	18	TGTGCCAGCAGCCCCGGCAGGGGGGGCTTATATAGCAATCAGCCCCAGCATTTT	CASSPGRGGLYSNQPQHF
TRBD1	TRBV24-1	TRBJ1-2	NA	13	TGTGCCACCAGTGAGACAGGGTTTTTTGGCTACACCTTC	CATSETGFFGYTF
NA	TRBV11-2	TRBJ1-6	NA	13	TGTGCCAGCAGCTTTGGGGGCGGTTCACCCCTCCACTTT	CASSFGGGSPLHF
TRBD1	TRBV7-2	TRBJ1-5	many	19	TGTGCCAGCAGCTCACACCCCCCCGGGGACAGGGACCGATTTTTGCCCCAGCATTTT	CASSSHPPGDRDRFLPQHF
NA	TRBV7-9	TRBJ2-7	NA	14	TGTGCCAGCAGCCCGTGGAGGGGTCTCTACGAGCAGTACTTC	CASSPWRGLYEQYF
NA	TRBV27	TRBJ1-1	many	13	TGTGCCAGCAGGTTGGCGTTGTACACTGAAGCTTTCTTT	CASRLALYTEAFF
TRBD1	TRBV2	TRBJ2-2	many	16	TGTGCCAGCAGTGGGGGACAGGGTTATTGGGCCGGGGAGCTGTTTTTT	CASSGGQGYWAGELFF
TRBD1	TRBV12-3/TRBV12-4	TRBJ2-5	few	15	TGTGCCAGCAGTCTAGGGACAGGGGCTTGGGAGACCCAGTACTTC	CASSLGTGAWETQYF
NA	TRBV11-2	TRBJ2-5	NA	12	TGTGCCAGCAGCTTCTCGTCAGAGACCCAGTACTTC	CASSFSSETQYF
NA	TRBV28	TRBJ2-5	many	14	TGTGCCAGCAGTTTATCGATGGTCAGGGAGGCACAGTACTTC	CASSLSMVREAQYF
TRBD1	TRBV27	TRBJ1-6	many	13	TGTGCCAGCCAAGACAGGGGAGGCTCACCCCTCCACTTT	CASQDRGGSPLHF
NA	TRBV7-2	TRBJ2-7	many	13	TGTGCCAGCAGCTTAGCGCGGGGTCGGGTGCAGTACTTC	CASSLARGRVQYF
NA	TRBV7-9	TRBJ1-2	many	14	TGTGCCAGCACCACACTTGACAGGAACTATGGCTACACCTTC	CASTTLDRNYGYTF
TRBD2	TRBV30	TRBJ2-2	many	17	TGTGCCTGGAGTGCGAGCCGGACTAGCTTGGTCGCCGGGGAGCTGTTTTTT	CAWSASRTSLVAGELFF
TRBD2	TRBV12-3/TRBV12-4	TRBJ2-7	many	15	TGTGCCAGCAGTCTGGGGACTAGCGGGGCCTACGAGCAGTACTTC	CASSLGTSGAYEQYF